The next 10 T cell receptor beta chains were all read from a single sample in a study of blood T cells in healthy people across ages. Then a second PCR, running roughly 7 to 11 cycles, was carried out with a sample-barcoded 5' primer and a J-beta primer mix. TCRdb redid the calling of the 5' RACE reads with MiXCR, one entry per CDR3 protein. The table has about 720,000 distinct CDR3 sequences, 22% seen once. What was sequenced was blood. Every receptor here comes from a man in his 70s in good health.

A few counts support this clonotype. V gene TRBV30 combines with J gene TRBJ1-1; 11 bases are shared with TRBD1. CDR3 length: 16 residues. V gave up 3 bases and J gave up 6 bases; unmatched junction bases: 12. Germline loops: CDR1 GTSNPN, CDR2 SVGIG (reference sequence). CDR3 in amino acids: CAWREISGTGGSEAFF. CDR3 bases: TGTGCCTGGAGGGAAATCTCCGGGACAGGGGGGTCTGAAGCTTTCTTT.

The chain has TRBV11-2 and TRBJ2-3; possibly TRBD2 for D (5 bases). Trimming pared 5 bases from V and 15 bases from J, leaving 21 bases between. The CDR3 has 13 residues. Germline CDR1 reads SGHAT; CDR2 reads FQNNGV. The CDR3 DNA follows: TGTGCCAGCAGCCCCTCTCCGGGGAAATCAGATTATTTT. Translated, it gives CASSPSPGKSDYF.

The chain carries TRBV4-2 and TRBJ1-2; TRBD1 matches 7 bases. Looked up from germline, CDR1 is LGHNA and CDR2 is YNFKEQ. This CDR3 is 16 amino acids long. The V and J ends lost 0 bases and 1 base, in that order; junction bases with no gene match: 5. CDR3 in DNA: TGTGCCAGCAGCCAAGATGGAAACAGGGGTAACTATGGCTACACCTTC. Residues: CASSQDGNRGNYGYTF.

The chain joins TRBV29-1 to TRBJ2-1, with 7 bases matching TRBD1. The length of the CDR3 is 12 residues. The V and J ends lost 1 base and 8 bases, in that order; junction bases with no gene match: 2. The germline V gene has CDR1 SQVTM and CDR2 ANQGSEA. The CDR3 nucleotides read TGCAGCGTTGAAGCTGACAGGGATGAGCAGTTCTTC. It yields the protein CSVEADRDEQFF.

The gene calls are TRBV20-1 and TRBJ1-5; D remains unclear. The germline V gene has CDR1 DFQATT and CDR2 SNEGSKA (reference sequence). The CDR3 is 12 amino acids. Trimming cost V 4 bases and J 4 bases, with 8 bases left between them. The CDR3 spells CSAKGPNQPQHF. CDR3 in DNA: TGCAGTGCTAAAGGGCCGAATCAGCCCCAGCATTTT.

This clonotype was picked up a small number of times. J is TRBJ1-5 and V is TRBV12-3 or TRBV12-4, with 7 bases lining up with TRBD1. The trim removed 7 bases at V and 2 bases at J, leaving 11 bases unmatched. The CDR3 contains 16 residues. The CDR3 loop is CASTQTGWGGNQPQHF. CDR3 DNA sequence: TGTGCCAGCACCCAGACAGGGTGGGGTGGCAATCAGCCCCAGCATTTT.

This sequence joins TRBV9 and TRBJ2-3; 10 bases are a match to TRBD2. The CDR3 has 15 amino acids. CDR1 and CDR2 from the germline V gene are SGDLS and YYNGEE. Trimming took 0 bases from V and 5 from J; bases not matched to a gene: 3. Written as DNA, the CDR3 is TGTGCCAGCAGCGTAGCGGAGCGGGGGGGAGATACGCAGTATTTT. Its protein is CASSVAERGGDTQYF.

This sequence joins TRBV7-2 and TRBJ2-7; D possibly corresponds to TRBD2 (6 bases). The CDR3 length is 16 residues. V dropped 4 bases and J dropped 0 bases, with 16 bases sitting between them. Germline loops: CDR1 SGHTA, CDR2 FQGNSA. CDR3 sequence reads: CASSSTSGLTSYEQYF. The CDR3 bases are TGTGCCAGCAGCTCAACCTCGGGACTGACCTCCTACGAGCAGTACTTC. Full variable domain (remainder filled in from reference TRBV7-2 and TRBJ2-7): GAGVSQSPSNKVTEKGKDVELRCDPISGHTALYWYRQSLGQGLEFLIYFQGNSAPDKSGLPSDRFSAERTGGSVSTLTIQRTQQEDSAVYLCASSSTSGLTSYEQYFGPGTRLTVT.

J is TRBJ1-1 and V is TRBV10-3, with 9 positions matching TRBD1. This CDR3 has 15 amino acids. Germline V gene data show CDR1 as ENHRY and CDR2 as SYGVKD. V lost 2 bases and J lost 2; bases outside the gene matches: 3. The CDR3 is CAISETGGENTEAFF. The CDR3 DNA reads TGTGCCATCAGTGAGACAGGGGGCGAAAACACTGAAGCTTTCTTT.

This clonotype occurred many times. The chain joins TRBV5-8 to TRBJ1-1; D remains unclear. The CDR3 length is 12 residues. V gave up 0 bases and J gave up 3 bases, with 3 bases separating them. Looked up from germline, CDR1 is SGHTS and CDR2 is YDEGEE. CDR3 sequence reads: CASSLVYTEAFF. The CDR3 DNA follows: TGTGCCAGCAGCTTGGTATACACTGAAGCTTTCTTT.